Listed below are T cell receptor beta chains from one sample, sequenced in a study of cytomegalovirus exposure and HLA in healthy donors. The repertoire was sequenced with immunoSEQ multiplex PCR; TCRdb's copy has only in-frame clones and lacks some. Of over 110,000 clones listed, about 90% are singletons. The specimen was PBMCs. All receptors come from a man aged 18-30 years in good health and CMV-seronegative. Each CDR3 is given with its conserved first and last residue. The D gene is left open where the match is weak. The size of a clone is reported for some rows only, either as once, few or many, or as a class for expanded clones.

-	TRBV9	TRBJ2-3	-	CASSGAGADTQYF	TGTGCCAGCAGCGGAGCGGGTGCAGATACGCAGTATTTT
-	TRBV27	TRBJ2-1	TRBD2	CASSLRASGRGDEQFF	TGTGCCAGCAGTTTAAGGGCTAGCGGGAGGGGCGATGAGCAGTTCTTC
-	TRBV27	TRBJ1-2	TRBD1	CASSLTGAGGYTF	TGTGCCAGCAGTTTGACAGGGGCAGGGGGCTACACCTTC
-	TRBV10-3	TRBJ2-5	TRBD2	CAIRGTTQETQYF	TGTGCCATCAGGGGGACTACCCAAGAGACCCAGTACTTC
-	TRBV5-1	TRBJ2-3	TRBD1	CASSLGQGVIDTQYF	TGCGCCAGCAGCTTGGGACAGGGGGTCATAGATACGCAGTATTTT
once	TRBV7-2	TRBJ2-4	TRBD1	CASSLLGQRAKNIQYF	TGTGCCAGCAGCTTACTGGGACAGAGAGCCAAAAACATTCAGTACTTC
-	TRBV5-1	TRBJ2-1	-	CASSVAGSINEQFF	TGCGCCAGCAGCGTCGCAGGGTCAATCAATGAGCAGTTCTTC
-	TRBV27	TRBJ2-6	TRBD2	CAAGRGRSGANVLTF	TGTGCCGCAGGGCGGGGGAGGTCTGGGGCCAACGTCCTGACTTTC
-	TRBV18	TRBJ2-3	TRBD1	CASSPRGLFGTDTQYF	TGTGCCAGCTCACCCAGGGGGCTGTTCGGCACAGATACGCAGTATTTT
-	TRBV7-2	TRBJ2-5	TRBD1	CASSPLDRVKETQYF	TGTGCCAGCAGCCCACTGGACAGGGTGAAAGAGACCCAGTACTTC
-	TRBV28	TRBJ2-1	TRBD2	CASSHRAGGGIDEQFF	TGTGCCAGCAGCCATAGAGCGGGAGGCGGTATTGATGAGCAGTTCTTC
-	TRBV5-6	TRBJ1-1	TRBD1	CASRYSTGSVGNRAEAFF	TGTGCCAGCAGGTACTCGACAGGGTCAGTAGGAAATCGAGCTGAAGCTTTCTTT
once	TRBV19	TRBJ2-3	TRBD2	CASSLGAAGAKDTQYF	TGTGCCAGTAGTTTGGGGGCAGCGGGGGCGAAAGATACGCAGTATTTT
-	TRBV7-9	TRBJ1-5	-	CASSPKGSGDYNQPQHF	TGTGCCAGCAGCCCCAAGGGGTCGGGAGACTACAATCAGCCCCAGCATTTT
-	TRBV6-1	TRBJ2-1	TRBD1	CASSERGDRANNEQFF	TGTGCCAGCAGTGAGAGGGGGGACAGGGCTAACAATGAGCAGTTCTTC
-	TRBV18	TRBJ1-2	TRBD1	CASSPDRLFSLYGYTF	TGTGCCAGCTCACCGGACAGGCTTTTTTCCCTCTATGGCTACACCTTC
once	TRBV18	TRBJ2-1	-	CASAAQGGSYNEQFF	TGTGCCAGCGCCGCACAGGGCGGAAGCTACAATGAGCAGTTCTTC
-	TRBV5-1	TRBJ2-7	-	CASSEGPGSGFYEQYF	TGCGCCAGCAGCGAAGGGCCAGGCAGCGGGTTCTACGAGCAGTACTTC
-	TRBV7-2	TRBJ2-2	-	CASRPLGGNTGELFF	TGTGCCAGCAGGCCTTTAGGAGGGAACACCGGGGAGCTGTTTTTT
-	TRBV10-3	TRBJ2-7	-	CAISESSGPYEQYF	TGTGCCATCAGTGAGTCGTCAGGGCCCTACGAGCAGTACTTC
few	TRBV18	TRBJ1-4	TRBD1	CASSPRTGGNEKLFF	TGTGCCAGCTCACCACGGACAGGGGGAAATGAAAAACTGTTTTTT
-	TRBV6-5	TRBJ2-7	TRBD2	CASSGGDPRVYEQYF	TGTGCCAGCAGCGGGGGGGACCCGCGGGTCTACGAGCAGTACTTC
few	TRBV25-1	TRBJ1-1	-	CASRAMNTEAFF	TGTGCCAGCAGGGCCATGAACACTGAAGCTTTCTTT
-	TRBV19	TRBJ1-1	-	CASSYRARNTEAFF	TGTGCCAGTAGTTACAGGGCGAGGAACACTGAAGCTTTCTTT
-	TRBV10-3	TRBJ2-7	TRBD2	CAISESPGLAASHREQYF	TGTGCCATCAGTGAGTCACCGGGACTAGCGGCGAGTCATCGGGAGCAGTACTTC
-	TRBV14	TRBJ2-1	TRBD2	CASSPFRSSGSLLRNEQFF	TGTGCCAGCAGCCCCTTCAGGTCTAGCGGGTCCTTGTTGAGGAATGAGCAGTTCTTC
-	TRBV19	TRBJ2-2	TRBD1	CASSIDTGGTGELFF	TGTGCCAGTAGTATAGATACAGGGGGCACCGGGGAGCTGTTTTTT